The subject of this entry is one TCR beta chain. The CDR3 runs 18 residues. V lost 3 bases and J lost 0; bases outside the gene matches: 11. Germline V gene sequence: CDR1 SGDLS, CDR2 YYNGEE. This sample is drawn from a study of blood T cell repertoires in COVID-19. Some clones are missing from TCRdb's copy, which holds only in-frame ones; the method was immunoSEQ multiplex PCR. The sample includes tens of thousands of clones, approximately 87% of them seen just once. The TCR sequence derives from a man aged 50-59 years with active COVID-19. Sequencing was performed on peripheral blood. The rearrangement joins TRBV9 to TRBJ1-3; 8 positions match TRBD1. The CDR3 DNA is TGTGCCAGCAGCGCTGGCGCAGGGGGCCCCTACTCTGGAAACACCATATATTTT. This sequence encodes CASSAGAGGPYSGNTIYF.